This TCR beta chain emerged from a study of naive and memory T cell subsets (dated by TCRdb to 2016 to 2017). Some background on the complete study: According to the figure summarizing the samples, there were around ten blood donors, 7 tuberculin skin test biopsies and 3 saline control biopsies. PCR2 was typically run as a SYBR Green qPCR and stopped at a set threshold, although low-input samples could use end-point PCR of around 6 cycles instead. Overall study outcomes, separate from this receptor: The RNA-based method was acknowledged as potentially sensitive to TCR transcript changes with T cell activation and differentiation.

At least ten counts were recorded for this clonotype. The antigen it binds to is not known. Base quality data are lacking; no much larger clone is found one base away. Using 3' ligation of a UMI-containing oligonucleotide to TCR cDNA, the study laid out a robust and sensitive protocol to amplify, sequence and analyze TCRs. For whole blood analysis, approximately 2.5 ml of peripheral blood was collected from healthy adult volunteers into Tempus tubes, and RNA was extracted following the manufacturer's instructions. Before reverse transcription, total RNA that had not been cell sorted was treated with RQ1 DNase, with a target input of about 1 to 1,100 ng. Skin biopsy and whole blood libraries were made to test pipeline robustness in samples where T cells form a minority population. The method behind the library was 5' RACE. Four rounds of PCR, run with the SP2 primer together with nested alpha and beta constant region primers, were used to amplify the ligated cDNA. For the blood and skin samples, TCR RNA was reverse transcribed with SuperScript IV using primers for the alpha and beta constant regions. An oligonucleotide carrying the Illumina SP2 primer and a UMI was ligated to the 3' end of the cDNA by means of T4 RNA ligase 1. To prevent hairpin formation, the 12-nucleotide UMI was made up of two random hexamers with an eight-base spacer between them. From the second PCR onward, TCR alpha and beta chain libraries were processed separately, and dual indexing was applied for multiplexing. After pooling, the indexed libraries were analyzed by capillary electrophoresis and sequenced on either an Illumina MiSeq or NextSeq. PhiX DNA at about 5-7.5% was spiked into libraries to increase base diversity and improve cluster recognition. For the original study's pipeline: Demultiplexor pulled UMIs out of read 2, joined the UMIs with the TCR sequence from read 1, and separated reads according to sample indices. V and J genes and V-J junctions were identified by Decombinator, and each TCR was assigned a five-part identifier that included V and J deletions. Collapsinator used UMIs to correct sequencing errors and PCR amplification heterogeneity, producing a UMI-based abundance for each TCR. Identifiers were converted to nucleotide sequence by CDR3Translator and translated to amino acids, and CDR3 regions were extracted on the basis of terminal motifs. After normalization to the amount of input RNA, the error-corrected alpha and beta TCR counts from blood and from skin were compared. TCRdb passed the public sequencing reads through fastp at Q25 and MiXCR, retaining productive beta sequences. For every CDR3 protein sequence, its rows merge into one entry that carries the most common genes and DNA. For this entry, the V and J calls and clone size follow TCRdb and not the study's own pipeline. The sample records tens of thousands of distinct CDR3 sequences, around 4.7% of which are singletons. Of the sample, approximately 0.84% falls within the top ten clones.

V is pared back by 6 bases and J by 2 bases, with 12 bases lying between the germline termini. CDR1 MRHNA and CDR2 SNTAGT are derived from the germline V gene. The CDR3 contains 14 residues, cysteine and phenylalanine counted. Here the CDR3 DNA is all that survives: 42 bases in frame from base 1. This receptor was identified in a female donor in good health. The chain joins TRBV6-4 to TRBJ2-3; the D gene lacks a confident call. The DNA is as follows: TGTGCCAGCAGCCCGACTCGCTACACAGATACGCAGTATTTT. The resulting protein is CASSPTRYTDTQYF.